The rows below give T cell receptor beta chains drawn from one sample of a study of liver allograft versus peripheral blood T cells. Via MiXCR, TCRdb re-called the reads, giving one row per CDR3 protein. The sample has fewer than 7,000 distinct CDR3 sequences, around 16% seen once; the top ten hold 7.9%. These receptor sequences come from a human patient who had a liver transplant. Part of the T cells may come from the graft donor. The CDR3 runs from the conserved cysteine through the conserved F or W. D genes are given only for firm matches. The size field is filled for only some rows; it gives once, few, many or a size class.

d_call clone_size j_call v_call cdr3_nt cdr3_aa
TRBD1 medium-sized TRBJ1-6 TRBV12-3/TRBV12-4 TGTGCCAGCAGTACACGGGGACAGGGGAATTCACCCCTCCACTTT CASSTRGQGNSPLHF
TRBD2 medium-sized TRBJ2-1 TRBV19 TGTGCCAGTAGTCCTTGGACTAGCGGGATCGTAAATGAGCAGTTCTTC CASSPWTSGIVNEQFF
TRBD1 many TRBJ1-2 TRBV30 TGTGCCTGGAGTGTCCCCGGGACAGACTATGGCTACACCTTC CAWSVPGTDYGYTF
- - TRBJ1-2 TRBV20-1 TGCAGTGCTAGTGTACGTTATGGCTACACCTTC CSASVRYGYTF
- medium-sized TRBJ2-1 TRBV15 TGTGCCACCATGTTGCAGGGCGGCAATGAGCAGTTCTTC CATMLQGGNEQFF
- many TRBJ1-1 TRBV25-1 TGTGCCTCAAGGTGGGGCGGCGCCCGAAGAACTTTCTTT CASRWGGARRTFF
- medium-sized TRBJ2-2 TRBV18 TGTGCCAGCTCACCCCTCAGGGGCGGCACCGGGGAGCTGTTTTTT CASSPLRGGTGELFF
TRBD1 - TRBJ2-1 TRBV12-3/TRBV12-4 TGTGCCAGCAGCCTAGCCCCGACAGGGGGCGTCGAGCAGTTCTTC CASSLAPTGGVEQFF
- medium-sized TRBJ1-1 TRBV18 TGTGCCAGCTCACCTGACATACGCATGAACACTGAAGCTTTCTTT CASSPDIRMNTEAFF
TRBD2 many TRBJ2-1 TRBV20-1 TGCAGTCCAGGGACTAGCGGGGACAATGAGCAGTTCTTC CSPGTSGDNEQFF
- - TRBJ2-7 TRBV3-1 TGTGCCAGCAGCCAAACAGGGAACTACGAGCAGTACTTC CASSQTGNYEQYF